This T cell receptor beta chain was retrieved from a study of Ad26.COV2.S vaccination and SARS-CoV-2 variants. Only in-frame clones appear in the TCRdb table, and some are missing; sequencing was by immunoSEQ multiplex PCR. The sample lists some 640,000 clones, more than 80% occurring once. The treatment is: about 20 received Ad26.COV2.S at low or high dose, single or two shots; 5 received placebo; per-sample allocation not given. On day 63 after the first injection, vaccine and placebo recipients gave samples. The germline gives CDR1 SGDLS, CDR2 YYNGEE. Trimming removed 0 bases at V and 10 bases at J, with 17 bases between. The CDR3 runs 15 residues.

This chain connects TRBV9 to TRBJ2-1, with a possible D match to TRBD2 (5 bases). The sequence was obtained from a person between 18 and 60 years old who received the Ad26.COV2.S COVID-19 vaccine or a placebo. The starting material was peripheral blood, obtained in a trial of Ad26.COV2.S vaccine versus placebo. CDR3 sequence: CASSVGLAGDREQFF. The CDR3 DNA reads TGTGCCAGCAGCGTAGGGCTAGCAGGAGATCGGGAGCAGTTCTTC.